The 13 T cell receptor beta chains reported below all come from one sample, sequenced in a study of T-cell memory formation after mild COVID-19. TCRdb reprocessed the 5' RACE reads with MiXCR, giving one entry per CDR3 protein. The sample contains about 500,000 distinct CDR3 sequences, about a fifth of which appear only once. Sequenced: PBMCs or a T cell subset sorted from them (not recorded which). The receptors come from an adult woman who had mild COVID-19 (a few samples of this study predate the infection). Cell type and time point are not known.

This clonotype was counted between two and nine times. This rearrangement joins TRBV24-1 to TRBJ1-1, with D possibly being TRBD1 (5 bases). Deletions cut 9 bases from V and 3 bases from J, with 13 bases between. Germline lookup yields CDR1 KGHDR and CDR2 SFDVKD. There are 13 residues in the CDR3. CDR3 in amino acids: CATSRGIDTEAFF. Written as DNA, the CDR3 is TGTGCCACCTCCCGGGGGATTGACACTGAAGCTTTCTTT.

This clonotype was detected only a few times. The genes are TRBV5-1 and TRBJ2-7; 7 bases are shared with TRBD1. This CDR3 contains 13 residues. Trimming at V came to 7 bases and at J to 2 bases, leaving 6 bases not matched to a gene. Germline-derived CDR1 and CDR2 are SGHRS and YFSETQ. CDR3 nucleotide sequence: TGCGCCAGCGGGACAGTAGGGGCCTACGAGCAGTACTTC. This sequence encodes CASGTVGAYEQYF.

The chain has TRBV27 and TRBJ2-2, with 7 bases lining up with TRBD2. From germline, CDR1 is MNHEY and CDR2 SMNVEV (reference sequence). The junction had 13 bases not matched to a gene; V was cut back by 7 bases and J by 5 bases. The CDR3 totals 16 residues. CDR3 in amino acids: CASIGMGGWSTGELFF. CDR3 nucleotide sequence: TGTGCCAGCATCGGGATGGGAGGGTGGAGTACCGGGGAGCTGTTTTTT.

There are a few counts of this clonotype. This chain uses TRBV6-6 with TRBJ1-2; TRBD1 agrees at 7 bases. The V gene end was trimmed by 0 bases and the J gene end by 4 bases; junction bases not matched to a gene: 17. Germline CDR1 MNHNY, CDR2 SVGAGI (reference sequence). CDR3 length equals 19 residues. This CDR3 is CASSYSEETGATLFYGYTF. The CDR3 DNA reads TGTGCCAGCAGTTACTCTGAAGAAACAGGGGCGACTTTATTCTATGGCTACACCTTC.

Many counts were recorded for this clonotype. V and J are TRBV12-3 or TRBV12-4 and TRBJ1-3; the D is unclear. The CDR3 has 17 residues. Deletions cut 6 bases from V and 0 bases from J, with 18 bases between. DNA of the CDR3: TGTGCCAGCAGCCCTCAAGCGAAGGTCCCCTCTGGAAACACCATATATTTT. Protein product: CASSPQAKVPSGNTIYF.

The chain employs TRBV5-4 and TRBJ1-2; D ambiguous. Trimming removed 0 bases at V and 5 bases at J, with 11 bases between. CDR1 and CDR2 (germline): SGHNT, YYREEE (reference sequence). The CDR3 has 14 amino acids. The CDR3 DNA is TGTGCCAGCAGCTTGGACCTTTTGGGGTATGGCTACACCTTC. This gives the protein CASSLDLLGYGYTF. Supplemented by reference TRBV5-4 and TRBJ1-2, the full variable domain reads ETGVTQSPTHLIKTRGQQVTLRCSSQSGHNTVSWYQQALGQGPQFIFQYYREEENGRGNFPPRFSGLQFPNYSSELNVNALELDDSALYLCASSLDLLGYGYTFGSGTRLTVV.

This clonotype was picked up many times. CDR3: CASSLRTSGSYEQYF. The CDR3 coding sequence is TGTGCCAGCAGCCTACGGACTAGCGGTTCCTACGAGCAGTACTTC. V and J are TRBV7-8 and TRBJ2-7; 10 nucleotides match TRBD2. J lost 1 base, V lost 5 bases, and 5 bases had no gene match. CDR3 length equals 15 residues. Germline V lookup: CDR1 SGHVS, CDR2 FQNEAQ.

As DNA, the CDR3 is TGTGCCAGCAGCCAAGACCAGGACGGCCCCTACGAGCAGTACTTC. Protein: CASSQDQDGPYEQYF. J is TRBJ2-7 and V is TRBV3-1, with D unclear. Germline V lookup: CDR1 LGHDT, CDR2 YNNKEL (reference sequence). Trimming stripped 0 bases from V and 2 bases from J, with 11 bases between. CDR3 length: 15 amino acids.

The V call is TRBV27, the J call TRBJ2-1; D is undetermined. Germline lookup yields CDR1 MNHEY and CDR2 SMNVEV (reference sequence). V gave up 3 bases and J gave up 7 bases, with 16 bases separating them. The CDR3 consists of 15 residues. The CDR3 coding sequence is TGTGCCAGCAGTTTCCGGAGCTCCCTGGGGAATGAGCAGTTCTTC. Amino acids: CASSFRSSLGNEQFF.

This clonotype has just one count. The chain links TRBV15 to TRBJ1-4; 8 nucleotides match TRBD1. There are 16 residues in the CDR3. The germline gives CDR1 LNHNV, CDR2 YYDKDF (reference sequence). V was pared by 1 base and J by 8 bases, with 9 bases of the junction left unmatched. CDR3: CATSRARDRLGEKLFF. The CDR3 DNA sequence: TGTGCCACCAGCAGAGCCAGGGACAGGCTGGGGGAAAAACTGTTTTTT.

There are a few counts of this clonotype. This rearrangement joins TRBV25-1 to TRBJ2-1, with 9 positions matching TRBD2. The CDR3 covers 15 residues. V gave up 3 bases and J gave up 5 bases; unmatched junction bases: 5. In germline, CDR1 is MGHDK, CDR2 SYGVNS. The CDR3 loop is CASSDLAGANNEQFF. The CDR3 bases are TGTGCCAGCAGTGATTTAGCGGGAGCGAACAATGAGCAGTTCTTC.

The rearrangement links TRBV13 to TRBJ2-1; D uncertain. Trimming removed 5 bases at V and 8 bases at J, with 19 bases between. The CDR3 runs to 15 residues. The germline V gene encodes CDR1 PRHDT and CDR2 FYEKMQ (reference sequence). The CDR3 DNA reads as TGTGCCAGCAGCGCGAGGACGGGCCTCAGGTATGAGCAGTTCTTC. The encoded protein is CASSARTGLRYEQFF.

The chain uses TRBV12-5 and TRBJ1-2, with TRBD1 identical over 9 bases. V lost 4 bases and J lost 8; bases outside the gene matches: 17. The CDR3 is made up of 17 amino acids. Per germline, CDR1 LGHNT and CDR2 FRNRAP. This CDR3 is CASGSVPGQGEVRGYTF. Here the CDR3 DNA reads TGTGCTAGTGGTTCCGTCCCGGGACAGGGCGAGGTGAGAGGCTACACCTTC.